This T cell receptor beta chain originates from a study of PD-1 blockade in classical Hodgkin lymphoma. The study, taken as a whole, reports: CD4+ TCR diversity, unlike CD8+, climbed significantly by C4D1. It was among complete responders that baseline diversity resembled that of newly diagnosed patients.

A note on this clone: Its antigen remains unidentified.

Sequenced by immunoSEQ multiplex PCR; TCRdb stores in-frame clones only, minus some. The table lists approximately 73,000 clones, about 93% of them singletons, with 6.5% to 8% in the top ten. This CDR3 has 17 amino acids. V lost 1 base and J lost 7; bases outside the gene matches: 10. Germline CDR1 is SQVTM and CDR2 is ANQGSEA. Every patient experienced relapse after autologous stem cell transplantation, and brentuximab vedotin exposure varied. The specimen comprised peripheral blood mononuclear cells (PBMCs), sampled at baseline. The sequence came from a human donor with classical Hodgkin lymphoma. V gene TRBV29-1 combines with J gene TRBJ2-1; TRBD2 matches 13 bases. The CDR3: CSVEGALTSGRPNEQFF. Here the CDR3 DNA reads TGCAGCGTTGAAGGGGCGCTGACTAGCGGGAGGCCAAATGAGCAGTTCTTC.